Below, 30 T cell receptor beta chains from the same sample are listed, as sequenced in a study of blood T cell repertoires in COVID-19. Profiling relied on immunoSEQ multiplex PCR, and the TCRdb table lists in-frame clones only, not all of them. The sample holds under 350,000 clones; around 84% are singletons and the top ten take 1% to 1.5%. The sequencing sample was made of peripheral blood. The source of these receptors is a man between 70 and 80 years old with acute or convalescent COVID-19.

This chain connects TRBV6-6 to TRBJ1-4, with D perhaps matching TRBD1 (5 bases). Trimming removed 0 bases at V and 5 bases at J, with 13 bases between. This CDR3 has 16 amino acids. Germline V CDR1 and CDR2: MNHNY, SVGAGI (reference sequence). The CDR3 protein is CASSYSSPYRNEKLFF. Written as DNA, the CDR3 is TGTGCCAGCAGTTACTCATCCCCCTACAGGAATGAAAAACTGTTTTTT.

The chain combines TRBV29-1 with TRBJ2-7, with 10 bases lining up with TRBD1. The CDR3 sequence is 15 residues long. Germline lookup yields CDR1 SQVTM and CDR2 ANQGSEA. The J segment lost 2 bases and the V segment lost 6 bases, leaving 10 bases of the junction unmatched. The CDR3 region is CSVFLRDRGTYEQYF. The DNA of the CDR3 is TGCAGCGTCTTCCTCAGGGACAGGGGCACCTACGAGCAGTACTTC.

Here the CDR3 reads CASSPVGGDYEQYF. The CDR3 region has the DNA TGTGCCAGCAGCCCGGTCGGAGGGGACTACGAGCAGTACTTC. V and J are TRBV5-4 and TRBJ2-7; the D gene is possibly TRBD2 (6 bases). Germline V lookup: CDR1 SGHNT, CDR2 YYREEE (reference sequence). Trimming cost V 4 bases and J 3 bases, with 14 bases left between them. The length of the CDR3 is 14 residues.

There are a few counts of this clone. The chain is built from TRBV7-9 and TRBJ2-7; D is uncertain. Germline V CDR1 and CDR2: SEHNR, FQNEAQ (reference sequence). The CDR3 is made up of 13 amino acids. Trimming left V 1 base short and J 2 bases short, with 6 bases between. CDR3 amino acids: CASSLETAYEQYF. The DNA of the CDR3 is TGTGCCAGCAGCTTAGAGACTGCCTACGAGCAGTACTTC.

V gene TRBV5-1 combines with J gene TRBJ1-1, with 8 bases that match TRBD1. The CDR3 is 14 residues long. The germline gives CDR1 SGHRS, CDR2 YFSETQ. Unmatched junction bases numbered 9, after V lost 6 bases and J lost 5 bases. The CDR3, as DNA: TGCGCCAGCACACAGGGGGATCTGAGTACTGAAGCTTTCTTT. It specifies CASTQGDLSTEAFF.

This chain joins TRBV6-5 and TRBJ2-7, with 8 bases fitting TRBD1. Germline V lookup: CDR1 MNHEY, CDR2 SVGAGI. The CDR3 sequence is 14 residues long. J was trimmed by 3 bases and V by 5 bases; bases with no gene match: 6. The CDR3 reads CASSRDRTDYEQYF. The DNA of the CDR3 is TGTGCCAGCAGTCGGGACAGGACCGACTACGAGCAGTACTTC.

The chain has TRBV29-1 and TRBJ1-1; D call uncertain. The germline CDR1 and CDR2 sequences are SQVTM and ANQGSEA. Between the trimmed V and J ends, which lost 6 bases and 1 base, there was a span of 12 bases. The CDR3 is made up of 13 amino acids. As DNA, the CDR3 is TGCAGCGTGAGGGAGGACCCGAACACTGAAGCTTTCTTT. Residues: CSVREDPNTEAFF.

The chain carries TRBV7-9 and TRBJ1-1; 7 nucleotides line up with TRBD1. The CDR3 totals 12 residues. CDR1 and CDR2 (germline): SEHNR, FQNEAQ (reference sequence). Trimming took 5 bases from V and 6 from J; bases not matched to a gene: 3. CDR3 sequence reads: CASSRQGSEAFF. The CDR3 nucleotides read TGTGCCAGCAGCAGACAGGGTTCTGAAGCTTTCTTT.

The CDR3 coding sequence is TGTGCCAGCAGCTTGGAGCGGAGGGAGACCCAGTACTTC. Protein sequence: CASSLERRETQYF. This sequence joins TRBV5-6 and TRBJ2-5; a weak D match, TRBD2 (5 bases). V lost 0 bases and J lost 5, with 8 bases in between. CDR1 is SGHDT, CDR2 YYEEEE, per germline. This CDR3 has 13 residues.

This chain uses TRBV2 with TRBJ1-3, with a tentative D call TRBD1 (5 bases). This CDR3 contains 14 residues. The germline CDR1 and CDR2 sequences are SNHLY and FYNNEI. V lost 2 bases to trimming and J lost 4 bases, with 9 bases between them. The DNA of the CDR3 is TGTGCCAGCAGTGAACAGGGTTCCGGAAACACCATATATTTT. Amino acid sequence: CASSEQGSGNTIYF.

This clone was counted only a few times. The chain joins TRBV21-1 to TRBJ1-2; the tabulated D call, TRBD1, remains unverified against the DNA. TRBV21-1 represents a pseudogene. This CDR3 spans 20 amino acids. The CDR3 here is CASSKEILTGAPEANYGYTF. The CDR3 coding sequence is TGTGCCAGCAGCAAAGAAATATTAACAGGGGCCCCGGAAGCTAACTATGGCTACACCTTC.

V is TRBV4-1 and J is TRBJ1-1; 8 bases align to TRBD1. This CDR3 comprises 12 residues. The germline V gene has CDR1 MGHRA and CDR2 YSYEKL. With 3 bases clipped from V and 8 bases from J, the junction kept 2 bases outside the gene matches. The CDR3 loop is CASSHRQGEAFF. The CDR3, as DNA: TGCGCCAGCAGCCACCGACAGGGGGAAGCTTTCTTT.

To note about this clone: Within the sample, other DNA sequences also encode this same CDR3. The J gene is TRBJ2-7, the V gene TRBV5-8, with 7 bases aligning to TRBD1. CDR1 and CDR2 from the germline V gene are SGHTS and YDEGEE. The CDR3 is 15 residues long. Trimming took 0 bases from V and 2 from J; bases not matched to a gene: 5. The CDR3 sequence is CASSLGQGVTYEQYF. CDR3 DNA: TGTGCCAGCAGCTTGGGGCAGGGGGTGACCTACGAGCAGTACTTC.

The V gene is TRBV7-3, the J gene TRBJ2-2; perhaps TRBD2 as D (5 bases). The CDR3 covers 16 residues. V was trimmed by 2 bases and J by 0 bases, leaving 10 bases between them. CDR1 SGHTA and CDR2 FQGTGA come from the germline V gene. The CDR3 sequence is CASSLLSGTNTGELFF. DNA of the CDR3: TGTGCCAGCAGCTTACTTTCCGGGACGAACACCGGGGAGCTGTTTTTT.

This chain connects TRBV3-1 (or the pseudogene TRBV3-2) to TRBJ2-5; no firm D call. With 0 bases removed from V and 7 bases from J, the gap between germline ends came to 12 bases. The CDR3 has 14 residues. Germline V lookup: CDR1 LGHDT, CDR2 YNNKEL (reference sequence). CDR3 loop: CASSQEAYPGTQYF. DNA for the CDR3: TGTGCCAGCAGCCAAGAAGCCTACCCAGGGACCCAGTACTTC.

The V and J genes are TRBV30 and TRBJ1-2, with 8 bases fitting TRBD1. There are 13 residues in the CDR3. Looked up from germline, CDR1 is GTSNPN and CDR2 is SVGIG (reference sequence). The J segment lost 4 bases and the V segment lost 0 bases, leaving 1 base of the junction unmatched. CDR3 amino acids: CAWSVQGVYGYTF. CDR3 coding DNA: TGTGCCTGGAGTGTACAGGGGGTCTATGGCTACACCTTC.

V usage is TRBV7-2 and J usage is TRBJ2-3; tentatively, D is TRBD1 (5 bases). V lost 7 bases and J lost 7, with 12 bases in between. The CDR3 extends over 12 amino acids. Germline V gene lookup returns CDR1 SGHTA and CDR2 FQGNSA. CDR3 sequence reads: CASTAQGYTQYF. CDR3 in DNA: TGTGCCAGCACCGCGCAGGGATATACGCAGTATTTT.

The chain combines TRBV7-2 with TRBJ2-2; no definite D call. This CDR3 region has 15 residues. The V gene's germline CDR1 is SGHTA and CDR2 FQGNSA. Trimming pared 3 bases from V and 5 bases from J, leaving 13 bases between. CDR3 coding DNA: TGTGCCAGCAGCTTGAATCTCCAGATTACCGGGGAGCTGTTTTTT. Encoded protein: CASSLNLQITGELFF.

J is TRBJ2-1 and V is TRBV28, with 7 bases matching TRBD1. The CDR3 consists of 17 residues. V lost 2 bases, J lost 2 bases, and 9 bases stayed unmatched. Germline V lookup: CDR1 MDHEN, CDR2 SYDVKM. The CDR3 DNA follows: TGTGCCAGCAGTTTAACGGTTAGGGGGCAAACCTACAATGAGCAGTTCTTC. As protein: CASSLTVRGQTYNEQFF.

This clone was found once. As DNA, the CDR3 is TGCGCCAGCAGCTTGAAACCTCGGGATGGCTATGGCTACACCTTC. Translating it yields CASSLKPRDGYGYTF. V usage is TRBV5-1 and J usage is TRBJ1-2; D remains unclear. The length of the CDR3 is 15 residues. V was clipped by 1 base and J by 4 bases, with 14 bases between them. Germline V lookup: CDR1 SGHRS, CDR2 YFSETQ.

This clone was seen only once. This rearrangement joins TRBV5-1 to TRBJ2-3, with D unclear. Germline V gene sequence: CDR1 SGHRS, CDR2 YFSETQ. The CDR3 is 16 amino acids. The V gene lost 4 bases and the J gene lost 0 bases, with 15 bases spanning the gap. The CDR3 DNA reads as TGCGCCAGCAGCAGAACGCTAGAGATAAGCACAGATACGCAGTATTTT. Protein product: CASSRTLEISTDTQYF.

The CDR3 nucleotides read TGTGCCAGCAGTGAAGGGACTAGCGGGTCCTACGAGCAGTACTTC. Protein sequence: CASSEGTSGSYEQYF. The chain has TRBV2 and TRBJ2-7; 11 bases line up with TRBD2. CDR3 length: 15 amino acids. Looked up from germline, CDR1 is SNHLY and CDR2 is FYNNEI. V trimming: 1 base; J trimming: 1 base; junction bases outside the gene matches: 0.

V and J are TRBV2 and TRBJ1-1, with D unclear. Germline V lookup: CDR1 SNHLY, CDR2 FYNNEI. This CDR3 has 15 residues. V gave up 7 bases and J gave up 4 bases, with 19 bases separating them. CDR3 sequence (DNA): TGTGCCAGCACCGTAGGGAGAAGCATGGGCACTGAAGCTTTCTTT. It codes for CASTVGRSMGTEAFF.

This clone was observed once. The V gene is TRBV5-4, the J gene TRBJ1-1; D may be TRBD1 (5 bases). The CDR3 spans 13 residues. Per germline, CDR1 SGHNT and CDR2 YYREEE (reference sequence). V lost 2 bases and J lost 5, with 10 bases in between. This CDR3 reads CASSFRRDTEAFF. CDR3 sequence (DNA): TGTGCCAGCAGCTTCCGCAGGGATACTGAAGCTTTCTTT.

This clone was picked up one time. A single base separates this from a much larger clone, so it may be a read error. The rearrangement joins TRBV5-5 to TRBJ2-7; TRBD1 aligns across 8 bases. The V segment lost 0 bases and the J segment 3 bases; nucleotides outside the gene matches: 2. This CDR3 contains 14 residues. Germline V gene lookup returns CDR1 SGHKS and CDR2 YYEKEE (reference sequence). As DNA, the CDR3 is TGTGCCAGCAGCTTGGGACAGGGGATCTACGAGCAGTACTTC. Its translation is CASSLGQGIYEQYF.

The gene calls are TRBV9 and TRBJ2-3; D call uncertain. Germline V gene lookup returns CDR1 SGDLS and CDR2 YYNGEE. The CDR3 loop spans 13 amino acids. Trimming cost V 0 bases and J 7 bases, with 9 bases left between them. CDR3 nucleotide sequence: TGTGCCAGCAGCGTAGCGGGTCTAAATACGCAGTATTTT. Translating gives CASSVAGLNTQYF.

The gene calls are TRBV2 and TRBJ2-7, with 10 bases that match TRBD2. Germline assignment: CDR1 SNHLY and CDR2 FYNNEI. The CDR3 consists of 13 residues. The junction had 13 bases not matched to a gene; V was cut back by 10 bases and J by 10 bases. The CDR3, as DNA: TGTGCCATCGGGGGTCTAGCGGGGGAGTCACAGTACTTC. It yields the protein CAIGGLAGESQYF.

V gene TRBV6-7 combines with J gene TRBJ1-5; D is perhaps TRBD1 (5 bases). TRBV6-7 is labeled an ORF, and its function is uncertain. Trimming took off 0 bases at V and 6 bases at J, with 15 bases between the two ends. CDR3 size: 16 residues. The CDR3 DNA reads as TGTGCCAGCAGTTACTCAAAACGGGGGTTTTGTCAGCCCCAGCATTTT. Translation: CASSYSKRGFCQPQHF.

The chain combines TRBV7-9 with TRBJ1-2; 8 bases are a match to TRBD1. This CDR3 is built from 12 residues. Per germline, CDR1 SEHNR and CDR2 FQNEAQ (reference sequence). With 11 bases clipped from V and 1 base from J, the junction kept 3 bases outside the gene matches. The CDR3 nucleotides read TGTGCCGGTGGACAGGGTAACTATGGCTACACCTTC. This sequence encodes CAGGQGNYGYTF.

This chain links TRBV7-8 with TRBJ2-7; tentative D call: TRBD2 (5 bases). V was shortened by 4 bases and J by 6 bases, with 16 bases between the two germline ends. Germline CDR1 is SGHVS and CDR2 is FQNEAQ. CDR3 length: 14 amino acids. Written as DNA, the CDR3 is TGTGCCAGCAGCTCCACGACAAACGCGGGCGAGCAGTACTTC. This gives the protein CASSSTTNAGEQYF.